This record concerns one T cell receptor beta chain sequence. The sample originates from a study of CD8+ T cells in alopecia areata. V shed 10 bases and J 5 bases; nucleotides not matched to a gene: 3. The CDR3 runs to 12 residues. CDR1 is SNHLY and CDR2 is FYNNEI in the germline V gene. Following extraction, RNA underwent reverse transcription to cDNA, which served as the sequencing template. Assay: immunoSEQ multiplex PCR; the TCRdb copy retains only in-frame clones and omits some. This table holds approximately 180,000 clones, approximately 65% found once. The chain employs TRBV2 and TRBJ2-7; 12 bases are shared with TRBD1. This specimen was CD8+ T cells sorted from blood, taken at week 0. The TCR was taken from a human donor with alopecia areata. The CDR3 here is CATGTGGHEQYF. The CDR3 coding sequence is TGTGCCACTGGGACAGGGGGCCACGAGCAGTACTTC.